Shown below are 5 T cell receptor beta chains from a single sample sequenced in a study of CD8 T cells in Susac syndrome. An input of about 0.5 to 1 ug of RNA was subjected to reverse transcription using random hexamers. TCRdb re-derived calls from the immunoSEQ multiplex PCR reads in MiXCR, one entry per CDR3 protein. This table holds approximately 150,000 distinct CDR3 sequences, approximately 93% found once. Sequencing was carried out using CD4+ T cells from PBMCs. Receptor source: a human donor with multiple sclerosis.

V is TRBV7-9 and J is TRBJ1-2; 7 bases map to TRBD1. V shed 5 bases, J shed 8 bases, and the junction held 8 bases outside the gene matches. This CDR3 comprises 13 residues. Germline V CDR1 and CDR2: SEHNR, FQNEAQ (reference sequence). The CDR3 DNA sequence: TGTGCCAGCAGCATATTAACAGGGGCGGGCTACACCTTC. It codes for CASSILTGAGYTF.

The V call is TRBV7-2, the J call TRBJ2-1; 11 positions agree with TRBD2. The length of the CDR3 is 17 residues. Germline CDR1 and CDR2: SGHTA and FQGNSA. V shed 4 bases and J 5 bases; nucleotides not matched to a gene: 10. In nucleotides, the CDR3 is TGTGCCAGCAGCTCAGGGCGGGGGACTAGCGGACACAATGAGCAGTTCTTC. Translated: CASSSGRGTSGHNEQFF.

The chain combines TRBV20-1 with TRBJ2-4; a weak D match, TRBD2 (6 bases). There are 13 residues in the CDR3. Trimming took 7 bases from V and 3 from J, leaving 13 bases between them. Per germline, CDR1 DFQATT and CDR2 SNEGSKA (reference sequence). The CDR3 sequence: CSGVAALKNIQYF. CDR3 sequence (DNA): TGCAGTGGGGTAGCGGCACTCAAAAACATTCAGTACTTC.

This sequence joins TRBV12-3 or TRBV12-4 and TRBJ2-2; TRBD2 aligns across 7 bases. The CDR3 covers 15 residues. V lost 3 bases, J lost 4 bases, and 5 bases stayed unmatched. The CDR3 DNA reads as TGTGCCAGCAGTTTGTGGGAGGGAGGCACCGGGGAGCTGTTTTTT. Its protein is CASSLWEGGTGELFF.

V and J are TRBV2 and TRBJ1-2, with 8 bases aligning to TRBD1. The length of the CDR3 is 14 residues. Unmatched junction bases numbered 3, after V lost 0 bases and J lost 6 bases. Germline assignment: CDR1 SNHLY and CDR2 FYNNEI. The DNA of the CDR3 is TGTGCCAGCAGTGAAGCGGACAGGGTTGATGGCTACACCTTC. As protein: CASSEADRVDGYTF.